This TCR beta chain was observed in a study of blood T cell repertoires in COVID-19. About the research overall: Sites in the United States, Italy and Spain provided acute and convalescent COVID-19 samples. PBMCs, B-cell-depleted T cells, or T cells were the source of the cDNA or gDNA that made up the material.

V lost 3 bases and J 2 bases, leaving 12 bases between the germline ends. The germline CDR1 and CDR2 sequences are SGHRS and YFSETQ. This CDR3 has 15 amino acids. Using immunoSEQ multiplex PCR, the repertoire was profiled, and TCRdb retains in-frame clones only, with some absent. The table has roughly 62,000 clones, around 80% seen once. This receptor was identified in a man in his sixties with acute or convalescent COVID-19. The chain is built from TRBV5-1 and TRBJ2-1; D is possibly TRBD2 (6 bases). Sequencing was performed on peripheral blood. CDR3 bases: TGCGCCAGCAGCTGGCGGGACCCACCCTACAATGAGCAGTTCTTC. Protein: CASSWRDPPYNEQFF.